This T cell receptor beta chain comes out of a study of blood T cell repertoires in COVID-19. For the study at large: The United States, Italy and Spain were the sources of the acute and convalescent COVID-19 samples. PBMCs, B-cell-depleted T cells, or T cells provided the cDNA or gDNA that made up the material.

Under the authors' procedure: Amplification with reference gene primers provided the estimates of nucleated cell counts. This table comes from immunoSEQ multiplex PCR, and its TCRdb copy is limited to in-frame clones, with some not included. Clone size and the V and J calls come from that table; the DNA yielded D and trimming. The data hold 250,000 or so clones, with roughly 80% observed a single time. The specimen was peripheral blood. This sequence originates from a man older than 75 with acute or convalescent COVID-19.

The CDR3 here is CASSLVRNSGIFAGELFF. CDR3 in DNA: TGCGCCAGCAGCCTCGTTCGAAATAGCGGAATTTTCGCCGGGGAGCTGTTTTTT. The V call is TRBV5-1, the J call TRBJ2-2, with D possibly matching TRBD2 (6 bases). The CDR3 consists of 18 residues. Trimming stripped 4 bases from V and 6 bases from J, with 25 bases between. Germline V gene data show CDR1 as SGHRS and CDR2 as YFSETQ.